A selection of T cell receptor beta chains follows, all from one sample in a study of cytomegalovirus exposure and HLA in healthy donors. Profiling relied on immunoSEQ multiplex PCR, and the TCRdb table lists in-frame clones only, not all of them. The data show about 110,000 clones, 88% seen once. Specimen: PBMCs. These receptors originate from a woman aged 25 to 39 in good health and CMV-seropositive. The CDR3 runs from the conserved cysteine through the conserved F or W. D genes are given only for firm matches. Rows may omit the clone size; those that give it use once, few, many or a size class.

>15|TRBJ2-5|TRBV6-5|TRBD1|once
CASRQTWTGQETQYF
TGTGCCAGCAGGCAAACCTGGACAGGGCAAGAGACCCAGTACTTC
>15|TRBJ2-1|TRBV11-2|TRBD2|.
CASTPGTRPYNEQFF
TGTGCCAGCACCCCCGGGACTAGACCCTACAATGAGCAGTTCTTC
>13|TRBJ2-2|TRBV5-1|.|.
CASSLVSPGELFF
TGCGCCAGCAGCTTGGTTAGCCCCGGGGAGCTGTTTTTT
>15|TRBJ2-2|TRBV18|.|few
CASSPIDSSQGELFF
TGTGCCAGCTCACCTATAGACAGTTCACAAGGGGAGCTGTTTTTT
>16|TRBJ2-2|TRBV4-3|TRBD2|.
CASSQGPSGRAGELFF
TGCGCCAGCAGCCAAGGACCCAGCGGGAGGGCCGGGGAGCTGTTTTTT
>14|TRBJ1-1|TRBV7-9|TRBD1|.
CASSRRQGGTEAFF
TGTGCCAGCAGCCGGAGACAGGGGGGCACTGAAGCTTTCTTT
>15|TRBJ1-1|TRBV13|.|.
CASSHGQPARTEAFF
TGTGCCAGCAGCCATGGACAGCCGGCGCGCACTGAAGCTTTCTTT
>15|TRBJ2-7|TRBV10-2|TRBD2|.
CASRKTSGPTYEQYF
TGCGCCAGCAGGAAGACTAGCGGGCCTACCTACGAGCAGTACTTC
>16|TRBJ1-1|TRBV6-5|TRBD1|.
CASSYGTGGLSFEAFF
TGTGCCAGCAGTTACGGGACAGGGGGCCTCTCATTTGAAGCTTTCTTT
>13|TRBJ2-3|TRBV7-3|.|.
CASAVSRGDTQYF
TGTGCCAGCGCCGTTTCGCGGGGAGATACGCAGTATTTT
>14|TRBJ2-2|TRBV6-4|.|once
CASSDGDSTGELFF
TGTGCCAGCAGTGATGGTGACTCCACCGGGGAGCTGTTTTTT
>15|TRBJ2-4|TRBV2|.|.
CASSRDFVAKNIQYF
TGTGCCAGCAGTCGGGACTTTGTGGCCAAAAACATTCAGTACTTC
>15|TRBJ2-2|TRBV5-1|TRBD2|.
CASSYSGLQTGELFF
TGCGCCAGCAGCTATAGCGGGTTACAGACCGGGGAGCTGTTTTTT
>15|TRBJ2-3|TRBV28|.|few
CASSSSLGGFGTQYF
TGTGCCAGCAGTTCTTCCCTGGGGGGATTCGGTACGCAGTATTTT
>15|TRBJ1-4|TRBV6-6|.|once
CASSPGTPPRAKLFF
TGTGCCAGCAGTCCAGGGACTCCCCCGCGGGCAAAACTGTTTTTT
>16|TRBJ2-1|TRBV5-1|TRBD1|.
CASSSTQTGIHNEQFF
TGCGCCAGCAGTTCAACCCAGACAGGGATTCACAATGAGCAGTTCTTC
>11|TRBJ2-5|TRBV6-1|.|.
CASTQGETQYF
TGTGCCAGCACTCAGGGGGAGACCCAGTACTTC
>15|TRBJ1-6|TRBV4-3|TRBD1|.
CASSQVGTGNSPLHF
TGCGCCAGCAGCCAAGTGGGGACAGGGAATTCACCCCTCCACTTT
>13|TRBJ1-2|TRBV27|TRBD1|.
CASSRGTGDGYTF
TGTGCCAGCAGCCGCGGGACAGGTGATGGCTACACCTTC
>14|TRBJ2-7|TRBV4-3|TRBD1|.
CASSQRQGEYEQYF
TGCGCCAGCAGCCAACGTCAGGGGGAGTACGAGCAGTACTTC
>14|TRBJ2-1|TRBV10-3|.|.
CAISTSGRNNEQFF
TGTGCCATCAGTACCTCCGGGAGAAACAATGAGCAGTTCTTC
>14|TRBJ2-3|TRBV19|.|.
CASRPQVSTDTQYF
TGTGCCAGTAGGCCACAGGTTAGCACAGATACGCAGTATTTT
>13|TRBJ2-1|TRBV5-4|.|.
CASSPNQGHEQFF
TGTGCCAGCAGTCCGAACCAGGGACACGAGCAGTTCTTC
>19|TRBJ2-5|TRBV18|TRBD2|.
CASSPIELAALTLQETQYF
TGTGCCAGCTCACCAATTGAACTAGCGGCTCTCACCTTGCAAGAGACCCAGTACTTC
>13|TRBJ2-2|TRBV11-2|.|.
CASSFQGSGELFF
TGTGCCAGCAGCTTTCAAGGGAGCGGGGAGCTGTTTTTT
>17|TRBJ2-1|TRBV27|.|.
CASSFLTLGRENNEQFF
TGTGCCAGCAGTTTCCTCACCTTGGGCCGGGAAAACAATGAGCAGTTCTTC
>18|TRBJ1-6|TRBV7-8|.|.
CASSLVPRGGSYNSPLHF
TGTGCCAGCAGCTTAGTTCCCCGGGGAGGCTCCTATAATTCACCCCTCCACTTT
>16|TRBJ2-2|TRBV15|.|once
CATSRGRDRYTGELFF
TGTGCCACCAGCAGAGGGCGGGACAGATACACCGGGGAGCTGTTTTTT
>15|TRBJ1-2|TRBV7-2|TRBD1|.
CASSSRDREVFGYTF
TGTGCCAGCAGCTCCCGGGACAGGGAGGTGTTTGGCTACACCTTC
>14|TRBJ2-1|TRBV29-1|TRBD2|.
CSVEGLAGVYEQFF
TGCAGCGTTGAAGGACTAGCGGGAGTTTATGAGCAGTTCTTC
>18|TRBJ2-1|TRBV10-3|TRBD2|once
CATIPGLAGGSSYNEQFF
TGTGCCACCATACCGGGACTAGCGGGAGGATCCTCCTACAATGAGCAGTTCTTC
>17|TRBJ2-7|TRBV6-1|TRBD2|.
CASSEALWGRADYEQYF
TGTGCCAGCAGTGAAGCGCTTTGGGGGAGGGCCGACTACGAGCAGTACTTC
>15|TRBJ2-1|TRBV6-1|.|once
CASSGFGLSYNEQFF
TGTGCCAGCAGTGGTTTCGGACTAAGCTACAATGAGCAGTTCTTC
>14|TRBJ2-3|TRBV4-1|.|.
CASSQDVGPDTQYF
TGCGCCAGCAGCCAAGATGTGGGCCCAGATACGCAGTATTTT
>15|TRBJ2-7|TRBV4-1|.|.
CASSQFQTSSYEQYF
TGCGCCAGCAGCCAATTCCAGACATCCTCCTACGAGCAGTACTTC
>15|TRBJ2-1|TRBV6-1|.|.
CASSESGHQNNEQFF
TGTGCCAGCAGTGAGTCGGGACACCAAAACAATGAGCAGTTCTTC
>14|TRBJ2-7|TRBV7-2|.|.
CASSQGHRTYEQYF
TGTGCCAGCAGCCAGGGACACCGCACCTACGAGCAGTACTTC
>14|TRBJ1-2|TRBV15|.|.
CATSRGTTNYGYTF
TGTGCCACCAGCAGAGGCACTACTAACTATGGCTACACCTTC
>17|TRBJ2-2|TRBV2|TRBD1|.
CASSVLGGAGNTGELFF
TGTGCCAGCAGTGTACTAGGGGGCGCGGGTAACACCGGGGAGCTGTTTTTT
>14|TRBJ2-7|TRBV7-9|.|few
CASSLNRELSEQYF
TGTGCCAGCAGCTTAAACAGGGAATTGAGTGAGCAGTACTTC
>16|TRBJ2-2|TRBV27|TRBD2|.
CASRLAGSKSTGELFF
TGTGCCAGCAGGCTAGCGGGGTCCAAGAGTACCGGGGAGCTGTTTTTT